Below, 29 T cell receptor beta chains from the same sample are listed, as sequenced in a study of cytomegalovirus exposure and HLA in healthy donors (dated by TCRdb to 2015 to 2018). Receptor amplification or capture employed the immunoSEQ multiplex PCR assay. For the multiplex PCR, a mixture combining 60 forward primers for TCR Vbeta segments and 13 reverse primers for TCR Jbeta segments was used. TCRdb provides this immuneACCESS table in a form limited to in-frame rearrangements. Some clones are lacking; in checked studies, under half of them reflect an unresolved V gene, and why the rest are absent is not known. The sample contains roughly 200,000 clones, more than 80% of them found a single time. In total, the top ten clones hold under 0.8% of the sample. Material for sequencing was PBMCs. The receptors come from a boy between 5 and 17 years old in good health and CMV-seronegative.

The chain couples TRBV11-2 to TRBJ2-7; 9 bases map to TRBD1. The CDR3 sequence is 15 residues long. After removal of 4 bases from V and 5 bases from J, the junction contained 9 bases not matched to a gene. The germline gives CDR1 SGHAT, CDR2 FQNNGV. CDR3 bases: TGTGCCAGCAGCTATGCCGGGACAGGGCCAGACGAGCAGTACTTC. Translating gives CASSYAGTGPDEQYF.

The gene calls are TRBV5-1 and TRBJ2-7; D ambiguous. Trimming shortened V by 0 bases and J by 3 bases, and 13 bases separated the two germline ends. The CDR3 sequence is 15 residues long. Per the germline V gene, CDR1 is SGHRS and CDR2 is YFSETQ. CDR3 region: CASSLAAERYYEQYF. The CDR3 DNA is TGCGCCAGCAGCTTGGCGGCAGAGCGATACTACGAGCAGTACTTC.

The chain uses TRBV30 and TRBJ1-6; 7 nucleotides line up with TRBD1. The CDR3 consists of 14 residues. Germline V gives CDR1 GTSNPN, CDR2 SVGIG (reference sequence). V lost 2 bases and J lost 7; bases outside the gene matches: 5. The CDR3 region has the DNA TGTGCCTGGAGTTCGGGACAGTCCAATTCACCCCTCCACTTT. Translating it yields CAWSSGQSNSPLHF.

The chain couples TRBV6-1 to TRBJ2-1; TRBD2 is a possible D gene (6 bases). Per the germline V gene, CDR1 is MNHNS and CDR2 is SASEGT. Trimming shortened V by 6 bases and J by 8 bases, and 14 bases separated the two germline ends. This CDR3 has 13 residues. The CDR3 protein is CASRILAPHEQFF. CDR3 DNA: TGTGCCAGCAGGATACTAGCCCCCCATGAGCAGTTCTTC.

V and J are TRBV4-1 and TRBJ2-7; the D is unclear. CDR1 and CDR2 from the germline V gene are MGHRA and YSYEKL. V was cut by 3 bases and J by 4 bases, with 10 bases left in between. This CDR3 has 13 amino acids. The CDR3 DNA reads as TGCGCCAGCAGCCAGGGCGTGGGTTACGAGCAGTACTTC. Its protein product is CASSQGVGYEQYF.

The chain combines TRBV4-3 with TRBJ2-1, with 13 bases aligning to TRBD2. The germline gives CDR1 LGHNA, CDR2 YSLEER. The CDR3 is made up of 16 amino acids. Trimming at V came to 4 bases and at J to 3 bases, leaving 3 bases not matched to a gene. CDR3 DNA sequence: TGCGCCAGCAGCCTAGGGACTAGCGGGGACTACAATGAGCAGTTCTTC. Translated: CASSLGTSGDYNEQFF.

This sequence joins TRBV30 and TRBJ1-1; perhaps TRBD1 as D (5 bases). Germline values: CDR1 GTSNPN, CDR2 SVGIG (reference sequence). This CDR3 has 12 amino acids. Between the trimmed V and J ends, which lost 1 base and 10 bases, there was a span of 13 bases. In DNA, the CDR3 is TGTGCCTGGAGTGATCAGGGCCCAGGAGCTTTCTTT. It encodes CAWSDQGPGAFF.

Comment on this clone: The junction does not match germline at one end; this may be a read error. V gene TRBV9 combines with J gene TRBJ1-2; tentative D call: TRBD1 (5 bases). CDR3 length: 10 amino acids. CDR1 is SGDLS and CDR2 is YYNGEE in the germline V gene. CDR3 sequence (DNA): TGTGCCAGCTGGGGGGGTGGCTACGCCTTC. It codes for CASWGGGYAF.

The rearrangement uses TRBV19 and TRBJ1-6, with D uncertain. V shed 0 bases and J shed 10 bases, with 13 bases lying between them. The CDR3 loop spans 15 amino acids. Per the germline V gene, CDR1 is LNHDA and CDR2 is SQIVND (reference sequence). The CDR3 protein is CASSIDPRFRSPLHF. DNA of the CDR3: TGTGCCAGTAGTATAGATCCCAGGTTCCGCTCACCCCTCCACTTT. Variable domain in full (rest from reference TRBV19 and TRBJ1-6): DGGITQSPKYLFRKEGQNVTLSCEQNLNHDAMYWYRQDPGQGLRLIYYSQIVNDFQKGDIAEGYSVSREKKESFPLTVTSAQKNPTAFYLCASSIDPRFRSPLHFGNGTRLTVT.

The chain joins TRBV5-1 to TRBJ1-1, with D unclear. Germline V CDR1 and CDR2: SGHRS, YFSETQ. The CDR3 length is 14 residues. Trimming took off 0 bases at V and 6 bases at J, with 12 bases between the two ends. CDR3: CASSLGTGSAEAFF. In DNA, the CDR3 is TGCGCCAGCAGCTTGGGAACGGGTTCGGCTGAAGCTTTCTTT. The whole variable domain, filled in from reference TRBV5-1 and TRBJ1-1, reads KAGVTQTPRYLIKTRGQQVTLSCSPISGHRSVSWYQQTPGQGLQFLFEYFSETQRNKGNFPGRFSGRQFSNSRSEMNVSTLELGDSALYLCASSLGTGSAEAFFGQGTRLTVV.

The chain is built from TRBV7-9 and TRBJ1-1; D may be TRBD1 (5 bases). The V gene lost 5 bases and the J gene lost 0 bases, with 13 bases spanning the gap. From germline, CDR1 is SEHNR and CDR2 FQNEAQ (reference sequence). The CDR3 totals 15 residues. This chain's CDR3 is CASSPSQALNTEAFF. Here the CDR3 DNA reads TGTGCCAGCAGCCCATCACAGGCCTTGAACACTGAAGCTTTCTTT. The complete variable domain, with remaining parts taken from reference TRBV7-9 and TRBJ1-1, reads DTGVSQNPRHKITKRGQNVTFRCDPISEHNRLYWYRQTLGQGPEFLTYFQNEAQLEKSRLLSDRFSAERPKGSFSTLEIQRTEQGDSAMYLCASSPSQALNTEAFFGQGTRLTVV.

The CDR3 DNA follows: TGTGCCAGCTCACCAAACAGAAAAGATGAAAAACTGTTTTTT. This encodes CASSPNRKDEKLFF. V gene TRBV18 combines with J gene TRBJ1-4; D is ambiguous. The ends were cut back, 2 bases at V and 6 bases at J, with 10 bases in the middle. The CDR3 is made up of 14 amino acids. CDR1 KGHSH and CDR2 LQKENI come from the germline V gene.

The V gene is TRBV5-1, the J gene TRBJ2-5, with a possible D match to TRBD2 (5 bases). The CDR3 length is 13 residues. V lost 2 bases to trimming and J lost 1 base, with 6 bases between them. Germline V gene sequence: CDR1 SGHRS, CDR2 YFSETQ. The CDR3 DNA follows: TGCGCCAGCAGCTTCCGGGGCCAAGAGACCCAGTACTTC. Translation gives CASSFRGQETQYF.

The chain carries TRBV6-5 and TRBJ2-7; 7 nucleotides align to TRBD1. The CDR3 has 14 amino acids. The J segment lost 5 bases and the V segment lost 6 bases, leaving 10 bases of the junction unmatched. Germline values: CDR1 MNHEY, CDR2 SVGAGI. CDR3 sequence: CASSFRGIDDEQYF. CDR3 DNA sequence: TGTGCCAGCAGCTTCAGGGGGATCGACGACGAGCAGTACTTC.

V is TRBV4-1 and J is TRBJ2-1; 12 positions match TRBD2. There are 16 residues in the CDR3. V was clipped by 3 bases and J by 4 bases; unmatched bases: 4. CDR1 is MGHRA, CDR2 YSYEKL, per germline. The CDR3 coding sequence is TGCGCCAGCAGCCACTCGCTAGCGGGGGGGTACAATGAGCAGTTCTTC. This encodes CASSHSLAGGYNEQFF.

The chain couples TRBV6-6 to TRBJ1-4, with D perhaps matching TRBD1 (5 bases). The CDR3 has 15 residues. Trimming took 2 bases from V and 8 from J, leaving 15 bases between them. The germline gives CDR1 MNHNY, CDR2 SVGAGI (reference sequence). This CDR3 reads CASSYPGGSGEKLFF. In DNA form, the CDR3 reads TGTGCCAGCAGTTACCCTGGGGGGTCGGGGGAAAAACTGTTTTTT.

V usage is TRBV10-2 and J usage is TRBJ1-2; D may be TRBD1 (6 bases). This CDR3 has 13 amino acids. Germline CDR1 and CDR2: WSHSY and SAAADI. V was trimmed by 8 bases and J by 3 bases, leaving 13 bases between them. The CDR3 reads CASHSGVDYGYTF. For the CDR3, the DNA is TGCGCCAGCCACTCAGGGGTTGACTATGGCTACACCTTC.

This chain joins TRBV6-1 and TRBJ1-5, with a possible D match to TRBD1 (5 bases). Trimming stripped 7 bases from V and 7 bases from J, with 14 bases between. The CDR3 sequence is 13 residues long. Germline loops: CDR1 MNHNS, CDR2 SASEGT. The CDR3 here is CASTHRGGQPQHF. The CDR3 nucleotides read TGTGCCAGCACCCATAGGGGTGGCCAGCCCCAGCATTTT.

The chain joins TRBV5-1 to TRBJ2-1; TRBD1 aligns across 10 bases. With V trimmed by 4 bases and J by 7 bases, 8 bases remained unmatched. The length of the CDR3 is 15 residues. The V gene's germline CDR1 is SGHRS and CDR2 YFSETQ. The CDR3 DNA follows: TGCGCCAGCAGCCCCCGGACAGGGGGTGGGAATGAGCAGTTCTTC. Protein: CASSPRTGGGNEQFF.

This clone was observed a handful of times. The chain employs TRBV2 and TRBJ2-3, with 12 bases identical to TRBD2. CDR3 length: 16 amino acids. The J segment lost 6 bases and the V segment lost 7 bases, leaving 11 bases of the junction unmatched. CDR1 is SNHLY, CDR2 FYNNEI, per germline. The CDR3: CASTRLAGDGGDTQYF. The CDR3 DNA reads TGTGCCAGCACTAGACTAGCGGGAGACGGCGGGGATACGCAGTATTTT.

This rearrangement joins TRBV19 to TRBJ1-5; tentatively, D is TRBD1 (5 bases). The V end was cut by 7 bases, the J end by 4 bases, with 17 bases between. The CDR3 totals 15 residues. Germline loops: CDR1 LNHDA, CDR2 SQIVND (reference sequence). The CDR3 sequence is CASTIRETSNQPQHF. As DNA, the CDR3 is TGTGCCAGTACCATCAGGGAAACAAGTAATCAGCCCCAGCATTTT.

V gene TRBV9 combines with J gene TRBJ2-3; 9 bases map to TRBD2. This CDR3 has 16 amino acids. The V gene end was trimmed by 0 bases and the J gene end by 6 bases; junction bases not matched to a gene: 8. From germline, CDR1 is SGDLS and CDR2 YYNGEE. CDR3 protein: CASSVVGAGGPDTQYF. CDR3 nucleotides: TGTGCCAGCAGCGTAGTTGGGGCGGGAGGGCCCGATACGCAGTATTTT.

The J gene is TRBJ1-1, the V gene TRBV30; 8 nucleotides match TRBD1. The CDR3 has 12 residues. Germline CDR1 reads GTSNPN; CDR2 reads SVGIG (reference sequence). The V gene end was trimmed by 2 bases and the J gene end by 8 bases; junction bases not matched to a gene: 4. This CDR3 reads CAWSYRQGEAFF. For the CDR3, the DNA is TGTGCCTGGAGTTATCGACAGGGGGAAGCTTTCTTT.

This clone was observed a handful of times. The J gene is TRBJ2-7, the V gene TRBV7-2; D is uncertain. The V gene's germline CDR1 is SGHTA and CDR2 FQGNSA. Deletions cut 4 bases from V and 4 bases from J, with 17 bases between. This CDR3 has 15 amino acids. This CDR3 reads CASSSEAAQSYEQYF. Here the CDR3 DNA reads TGTGCCAGCAGCTCAGAGGCCGCTCAAAGTTACGAGCAGTACTTC.

The chain carries TRBV28 and TRBJ1-2, with a tentative D call TRBD1 (6 bases). Germline CDR1 is MDHEN and CDR2 is SYDVKM. CDR3 length: 13 residues. The V and J ends lost 8 bases and 3 bases respectively, with 13 bases between them. CDR3 nucleotides: TGTGCCAGCCTACAGGGTTTTTACTATGGCTACACCTTC. Residues: CASLQGFYYGYTF.

The rearrangement links TRBV2 to TRBJ2-6; TRBD1 aligns across 8 bases. Germline CDR1 and CDR2: SNHLY and FYNNEI. The junction had 4 bases not matched to a gene; V was cut back by 7 bases and J by 2 bases. The CDR3 runs 15 residues. CDR3 loop: CASTQDRAGANVLTF. DNA of the CDR3: TGTGCCAGCACTCAGGACAGGGCTGGGGCCAACGTCCTGACTTTC.

J is TRBJ1-2 and V is TRBV6-4; 7 bases align to TRBD1. With 0 bases clipped from V and 7 bases from J, the junction kept 11 bases outside the gene matches. The CDR3 is made up of 16 amino acids. In germline, CDR1 is MRHNA, CDR2 SNTAGT. This CDR3 reads CASSDSTTGPLSGYTF. The CDR3 nucleotides are TGTGCCAGCAGTGACTCGACGACAGGGCCTCTATCTGGCTACACCTTC.

This clone was detected only once. V usage is TRBV27 and J usage is TRBJ2-5; D gene uncertain. The J call is doubtful: the DNA matches TRBJ2-7 better. CDR3 size: 13 residues. Per germline, CDR1 MNHEY and CDR2 SMNVEV (reference sequence). In DNA form, the CDR3 reads TGTGCCAGCAGTTTGCATGCCGACTACGAGCAGTACTTC. This encodes CASSLHADYEQYF.

This chain joins TRBV7-9 and TRBJ2-7; maybe TRBD2 (6 bases). V was cut by 4 bases and J by 5 bases, with 18 bases left in between. Germline V lookup: CDR1 SEHNR, CDR2 FQNEAQ (reference sequence). This CDR3 comprises 15 residues. In nucleotides, the CDR3 is TGTGCCAGCAGCTCCCCCGGGGGATTATTCCACGAGCAGTACTTC. Residues: CASSSPGGLFHEQYF.